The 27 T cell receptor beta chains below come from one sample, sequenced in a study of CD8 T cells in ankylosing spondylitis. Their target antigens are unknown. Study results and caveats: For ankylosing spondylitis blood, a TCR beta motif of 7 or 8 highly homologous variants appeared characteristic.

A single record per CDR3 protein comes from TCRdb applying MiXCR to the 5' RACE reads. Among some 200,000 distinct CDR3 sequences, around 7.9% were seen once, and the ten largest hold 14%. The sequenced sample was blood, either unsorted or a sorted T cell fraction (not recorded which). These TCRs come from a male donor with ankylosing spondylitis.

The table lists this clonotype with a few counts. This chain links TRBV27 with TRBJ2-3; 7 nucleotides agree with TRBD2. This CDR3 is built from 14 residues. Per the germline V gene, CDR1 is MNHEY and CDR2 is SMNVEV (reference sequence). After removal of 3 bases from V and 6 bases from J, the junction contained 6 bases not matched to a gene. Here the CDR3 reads CASSLRAGADTQYF. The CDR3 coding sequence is TGTGCCAGCAGTTTGAGGGCGGGAGCGGATACGCAGTATTTT.

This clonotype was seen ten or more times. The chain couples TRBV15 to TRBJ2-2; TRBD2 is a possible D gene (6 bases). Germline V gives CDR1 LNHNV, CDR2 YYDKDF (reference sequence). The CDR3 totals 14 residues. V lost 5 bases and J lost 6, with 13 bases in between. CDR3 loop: CATSGSGSPGELFF. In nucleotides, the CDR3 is TGTGCCACCAGCGGCTCCGGGAGTCCCGGGGAGCTGTTTTTT.

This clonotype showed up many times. This CDR3 reads CASSPTGIGETQYF. In nucleotides, the CDR3 is TGTGCCAGCAGTCCCACAGGGATAGGAGAGACCCAGTACTTC. The chain combines TRBV6-2 or TRBV6-3 with TRBJ2-5, with D possibly TRBD1 on 6 matching bases. Per the germline V gene, CDR1 is MNHEY and CDR2 is SVGEGT. Deletions cut 5 bases from V and 4 bases from J, with 14 bases between. The CDR3 has 14 amino acids.

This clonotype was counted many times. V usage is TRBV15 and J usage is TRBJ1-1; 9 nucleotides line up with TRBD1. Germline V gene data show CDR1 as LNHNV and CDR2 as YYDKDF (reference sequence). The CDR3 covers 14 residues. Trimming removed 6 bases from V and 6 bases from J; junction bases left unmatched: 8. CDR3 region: CATSWTGEGPEAFF. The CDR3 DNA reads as TGTGCCACCAGTTGGACAGGGGAAGGGCCTGAAGCTTTCTTT.

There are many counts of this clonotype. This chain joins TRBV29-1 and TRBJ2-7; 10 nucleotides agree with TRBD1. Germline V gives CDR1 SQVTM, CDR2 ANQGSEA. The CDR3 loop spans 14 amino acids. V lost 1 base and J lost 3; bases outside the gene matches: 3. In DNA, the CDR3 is TGCAGCGTTGAAGTCGGACAGGGGGTCTACGAGCAGTACTTC. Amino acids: CSVEVGQGVYEQYF.

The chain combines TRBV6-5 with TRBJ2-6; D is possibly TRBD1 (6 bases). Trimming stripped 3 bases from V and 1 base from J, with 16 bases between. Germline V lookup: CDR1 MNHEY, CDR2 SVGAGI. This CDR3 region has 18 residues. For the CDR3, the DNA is TGTGCCAGCAGTTATGAGGACAGTCTATTTTCTGGGGCCAACGTCCTGACTTTC. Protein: CASSYEDSLFSGANVLTF.

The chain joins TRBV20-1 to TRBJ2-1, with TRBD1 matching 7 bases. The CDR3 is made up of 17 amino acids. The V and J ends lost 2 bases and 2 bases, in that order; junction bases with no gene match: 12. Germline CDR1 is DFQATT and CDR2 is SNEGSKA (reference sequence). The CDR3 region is CSARSIQGLPPYNEQFF. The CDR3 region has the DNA TGCAGTGCTAGATCGATACAGGGGCTCCCTCCCTACAATGAGCAGTTCTTC.

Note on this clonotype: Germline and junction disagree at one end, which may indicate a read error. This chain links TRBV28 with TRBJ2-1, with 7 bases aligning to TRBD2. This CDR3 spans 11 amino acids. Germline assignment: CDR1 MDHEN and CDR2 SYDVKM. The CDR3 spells CAGGLGNEQFF. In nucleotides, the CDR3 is TGCGCCGGGGGGTTAGGGAATGAGCAGTTCTTC.

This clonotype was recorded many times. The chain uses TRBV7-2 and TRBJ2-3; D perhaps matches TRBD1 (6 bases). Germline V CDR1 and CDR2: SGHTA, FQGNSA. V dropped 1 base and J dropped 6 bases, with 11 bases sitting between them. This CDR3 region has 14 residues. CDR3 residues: CASSLEGGIDTQYF. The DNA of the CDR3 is TGTGCCAGCAGCTTAGAAGGGGGTATTGATACGCAGTATTTT.

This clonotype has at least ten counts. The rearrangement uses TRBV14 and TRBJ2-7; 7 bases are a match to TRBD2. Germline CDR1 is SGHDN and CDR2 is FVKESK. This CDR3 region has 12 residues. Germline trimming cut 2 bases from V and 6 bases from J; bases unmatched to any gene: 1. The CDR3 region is CASSQTGGEQYF. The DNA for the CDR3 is TGTGCCAGCAGCCAAACGGGGGGCGAGCAGTACTTC.

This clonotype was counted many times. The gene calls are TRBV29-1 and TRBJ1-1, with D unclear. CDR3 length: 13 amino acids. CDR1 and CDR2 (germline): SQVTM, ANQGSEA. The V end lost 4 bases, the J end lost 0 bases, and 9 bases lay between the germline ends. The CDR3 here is CSVAGGLNTEAFF. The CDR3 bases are TGCAGCGTTGCCGGAGGGTTGAACACTGAAGCTTTCTTT. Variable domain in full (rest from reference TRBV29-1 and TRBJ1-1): SAVISQKPSRDICQRGTSLTIQCQVDSQVTMMFWYRQQPGQSLTLIATANQGSEATYESGFVIDKFPISRPNLTFSTLTVSNMSPEDSSIYLCSVAGGLNTEAFFGQGTRLTVV.

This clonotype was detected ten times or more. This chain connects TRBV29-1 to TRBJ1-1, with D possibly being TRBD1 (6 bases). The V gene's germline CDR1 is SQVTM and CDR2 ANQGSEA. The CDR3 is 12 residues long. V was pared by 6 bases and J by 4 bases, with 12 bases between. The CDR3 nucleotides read TGCAGCGTGCCACAGGGACGCACTGAAGCTTTCTTT. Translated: CSVPQGRTEAFF.

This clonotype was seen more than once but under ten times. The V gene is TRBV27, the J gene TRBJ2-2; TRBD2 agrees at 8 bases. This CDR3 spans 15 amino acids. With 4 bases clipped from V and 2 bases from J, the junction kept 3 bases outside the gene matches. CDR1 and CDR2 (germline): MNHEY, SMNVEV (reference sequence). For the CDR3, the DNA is TGTGCCAGCAGTTACGGGACTAGAAACACCGGGGAGCTGTTTTTT. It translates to CASSYGTRNTGELFF.

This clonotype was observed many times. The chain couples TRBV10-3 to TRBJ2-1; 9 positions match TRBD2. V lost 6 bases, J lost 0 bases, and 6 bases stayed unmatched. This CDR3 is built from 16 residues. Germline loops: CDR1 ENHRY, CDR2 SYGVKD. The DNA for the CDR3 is TGTGCCATCAGCTATGCGACTAGCGGCTCCTACAATGAGCAGTTCTTC. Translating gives CAISYATSGSYNEQFF.

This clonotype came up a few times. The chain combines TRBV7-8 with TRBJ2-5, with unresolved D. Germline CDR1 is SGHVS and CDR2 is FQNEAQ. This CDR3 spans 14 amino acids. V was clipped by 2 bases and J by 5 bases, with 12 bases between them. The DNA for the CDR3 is TGTGCCAGCAGCTTATTCCGATCAGCGGAGACCCAGTACTTC. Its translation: CASSLFRSAETQYF. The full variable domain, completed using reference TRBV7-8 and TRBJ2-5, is GAGVSQSPRYKVAKRGQDVALRCDPISGHVSLFWYQQALGQGPEFLTYFQNEAQLDKSGLPSDRFFAERPEGSVSTLKIQRTQQEDSAVYLCASSLFRSAETQYFGPGTRLLVL.

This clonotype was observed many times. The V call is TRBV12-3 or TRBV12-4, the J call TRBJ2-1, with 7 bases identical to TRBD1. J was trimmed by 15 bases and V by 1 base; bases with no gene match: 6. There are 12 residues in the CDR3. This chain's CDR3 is CASSLDGDRPFF. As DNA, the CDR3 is TGTGCCAGCAGTTTAGACGGGGACAGACCGTTCTTC.

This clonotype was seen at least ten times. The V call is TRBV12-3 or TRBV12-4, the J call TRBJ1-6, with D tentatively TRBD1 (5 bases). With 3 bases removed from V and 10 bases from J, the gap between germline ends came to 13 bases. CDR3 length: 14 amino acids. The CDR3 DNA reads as TGTGCCAGCAGTTTGGGGCCGAGGGGATCACCCCTCCACTTT. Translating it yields CASSLGPRGSPLHF.

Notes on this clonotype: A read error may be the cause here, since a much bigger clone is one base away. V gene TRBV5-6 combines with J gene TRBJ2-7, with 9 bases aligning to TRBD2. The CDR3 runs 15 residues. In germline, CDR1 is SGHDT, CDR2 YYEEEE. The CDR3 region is CASSLDGGGVYEQCF. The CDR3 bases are TGTGCCAGCAGCTTGGATGGCGGGGGGGTCTACGAGCAGTGCTTC.

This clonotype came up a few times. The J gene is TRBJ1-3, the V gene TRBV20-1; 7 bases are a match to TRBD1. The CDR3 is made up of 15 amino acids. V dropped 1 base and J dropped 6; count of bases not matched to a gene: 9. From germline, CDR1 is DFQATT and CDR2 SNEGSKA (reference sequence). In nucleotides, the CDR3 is TGCAGTGCTAGAGTTTCGTCCCAGGGGGAAAACACCATATATTTT. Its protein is CSARVSSQGENTIYF.

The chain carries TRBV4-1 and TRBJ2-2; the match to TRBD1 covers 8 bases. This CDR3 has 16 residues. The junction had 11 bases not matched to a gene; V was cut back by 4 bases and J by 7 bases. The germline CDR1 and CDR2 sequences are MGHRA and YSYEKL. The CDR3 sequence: CASSPFQGAMVGELFF. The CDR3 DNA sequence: TGCGCCAGCAGCCCTTTTCAGGGGGCAATGGTCGGGGAGCTGTTTTTT.

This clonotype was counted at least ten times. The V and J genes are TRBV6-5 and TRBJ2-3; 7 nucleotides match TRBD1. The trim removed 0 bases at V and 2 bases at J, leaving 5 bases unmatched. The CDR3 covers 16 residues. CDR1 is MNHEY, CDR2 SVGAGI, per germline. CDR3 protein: CASSYSRDSPTDTQYF. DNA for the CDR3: TGTGCCAGCAGTTACTCCAGGGACAGTCCCACAGATACGCAGTATTTT.

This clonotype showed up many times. In DNA form, the CDR3 reads TGTGCCAGCAGCCAGGGTGTCAATGAGCAGTTCTTC. Amino acids: CASSQGVNEQFF. The chain couples TRBV9 to TRBJ2-1, with D perhaps matching TRBD1 (5 bases). Trimming stripped 4 bases from V and 6 bases from J, with 8 bases between. The CDR3 is made up of 12 amino acids. Germline V gene data show CDR1 as SGDLS and CDR2 as YYNGEE.

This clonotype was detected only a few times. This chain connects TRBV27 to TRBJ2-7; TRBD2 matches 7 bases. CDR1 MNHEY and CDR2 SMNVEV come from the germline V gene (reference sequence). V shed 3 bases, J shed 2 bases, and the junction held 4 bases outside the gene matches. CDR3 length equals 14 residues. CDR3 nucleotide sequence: TGTGCCAGCAGTTTCGTGGCGGGAGCCTACGAGCAGTACTTC. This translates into CASSFVAGAYEQYF.

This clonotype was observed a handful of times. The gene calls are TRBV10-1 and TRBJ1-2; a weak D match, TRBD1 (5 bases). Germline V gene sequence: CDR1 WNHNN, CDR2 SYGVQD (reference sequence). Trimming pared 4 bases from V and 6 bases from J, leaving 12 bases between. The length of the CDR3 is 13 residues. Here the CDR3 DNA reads TGCGCCAGCAGTGGTTTTCAGGGACATGGCTACACCTTC. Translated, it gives CASSGFQGHGYTF.

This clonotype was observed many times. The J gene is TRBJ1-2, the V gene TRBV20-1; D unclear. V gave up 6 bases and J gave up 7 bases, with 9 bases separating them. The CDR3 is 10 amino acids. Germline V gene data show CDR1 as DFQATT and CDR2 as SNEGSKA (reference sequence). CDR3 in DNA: TGCAGTGCCAGGTTGGGTGGCTACACCTTC. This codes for CSARLGGYTF.

In DNA, the CDR3 is TGCGCCAGCAGCCAAGATTTGGGACAGGGGGTGGTCGGGGAGCTGTTTTTT. Translated, it gives CASSQDLGQGVVGELFF. The chain has TRBV4-3 and TRBJ2-2; TRBD1 matches 11 bases. The CDR3 loop spans 17 amino acids. V gave up 0 bases and J gave up 7 bases; unmatched junction bases: 7. The germline CDR1 and CDR2 sequences are LGHNA and YSLEER.

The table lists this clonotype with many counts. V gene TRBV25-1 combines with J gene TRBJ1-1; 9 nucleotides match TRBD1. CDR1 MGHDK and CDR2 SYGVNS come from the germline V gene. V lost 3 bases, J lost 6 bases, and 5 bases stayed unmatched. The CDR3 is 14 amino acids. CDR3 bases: TGTGCCAGCAGTGACCTGGACAGGGGCGCTGAAGCTTTCTTT. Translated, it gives CASSDLDRGAEAFF.